This TCR beta chain was retrieved from a study of cytomegalovirus exposure and HLA in healthy donors. Study-level points and caveats: TCR sequences were mostly rare, though some public TCRs occurred in many donors. As immune exposure information, only CMV serostatus was available. A link between a missense DCLRE1C variant and TCR beta V- and J-gene trimming emerged from a later analysis.

In germline, CDR1 is LGHNA, CDR2 YNFKEQ. V lost 4 bases and J lost 4, with 19 bases in between. This CDR3 has 16 residues. A single count supports this clone. The antigen remains undetermined. Primers: 60 Vbeta forward and 13 Jbeta reverse. Measured with immunoSEQ multiplex PCR; TCRdb has only the in-frame clones, and not every one. Among about 150,000 clones listed, just over 65% were seen once. The chain carries TRBV4-2 and TRBJ2-5; a possible D gene is TRBD2 (6 bases). This TCR was recovered from a woman aged 55-69 years in good health and CMV-seronegative. The sequenced sample consisted of PBMCs. This CDR3 is CASSPLGDSGPETQYF. CDR3 in DNA: TGTGCCAGCAGCCCTCTCGGGGATAGCGGCCCAGAGACCCAGTACTTC.